Below, 17 T cell receptor beta chains from the same sample are listed, as sequenced in a study of vaccination effects on CD4 cells after COVID-19. Subsequent to a culture period of less than twelve days, CD4+ T cells were isolated. Participants completed two doses of the BNT162b2 or mRNA-1273 vaccine. Their target antigens are unknown. The protocol was immunoSEQ multiplex PCR, while the TCRdb copy is restricted to in-frame clones and leaves out a portion. The sample has 50,000 to 60,000 clones, nearly 80% seen once; the top ten hold about 4.4%. The sample consisted of CD4+ T cells from PBMCs cultured without peptide, taken after COVID-19 vaccination. Receptor source: a human donor who received a COVID-19 vaccine.

Only a few counts were recorded for this clone. V is TRBV2 and J is TRBJ1-5, with D maybe TRBD1 (6 bases). Germline CDR1 and CDR2: SNHLY and FYNNEI. CDR3 length: 16 residues. V shed 6 bases and J shed 4 bases, with 19 bases lying between them. Here the CDR3 reads CASSNLKGGSNQPQHF. Here the CDR3 DNA reads TGTGCCAGCAGCAATCTCAAGGGGGGCTCTAATCAGCCCCAGCATTTT. Drawing the rest from reference TRBV2 and TRBJ1-5, the complete variable domain is EPEVTQTPSHQVTQMGQEVILRCVPISNHLYFYWYRQILGQKVEFLVSFYNNEISEKSEIFDDQFSVERPDGSNFTLKIRSTKLEDSAMYFCASSNLKGGSNQPQHFGDGTRLSIL.

The rearrangement joins TRBV25-1 to TRBJ1-4; D not resolved. The germline gives CDR1 MGHDK, CDR2 SYGVNS. CDR3 length: 17 amino acids. V was shortened by 5 bases and J by 0 bases, with 16 bases between the two germline ends. CDR3 residues: CASSYPRGYATNEKLFF. DNA of the CDR3: TGTGCCAGCAGTTACCCCCGAGGGTATGCAACTAATGAAAAACTGTTTTTT.

This clone was found once. The chain couples TRBV7-8 to TRBJ1-1; D gene unclear. V gave up 1 base and J gave up 0 bases, with 6 bases separating them. Germline CDR1 reads SGHVS; CDR2 reads FQNEAQ. There are 14 residues in the CDR3. The CDR3 sequence is CASSLEGMNTEAFF. DNA for the CDR3: TGTGCCAGCAGCTTAGAGGGAATGAACACTGAAGCTTTCTTT.

The V call is TRBV5-1, the J call TRBJ1-3; D not resolved. CDR3 size: 14 residues. V was clipped by 1 base and J by 1 base, with 6 bases between them. Germline V gives CDR1 SGHRS, CDR2 YFSETQ. The CDR3 nucleotides read TGCGCCAGCAGCTTGTATACATCTGGAAACACCATATATTTT. Translating it yields CASSLYTSGNTIYF.

The CDR3 region has the DNA TGTGCCAGCAGTTTAGCCCCGGCGGCTGAAAAACTGTTTTTT. Translation gives CASSLAPAAEKLFF. The chain links TRBV28 to TRBJ1-4; no reliable D call. The germline V and J ends were trimmed by 2 bases and 7 bases, with 11 bases remaining between them. Germline CDR1 MDHEN, CDR2 SYDVKM. This CDR3 is 14 amino acids long.

This clone was observed a single time. V is TRBV29-1 and J is TRBJ2-7; TRBD2 is a possible D gene (7 bases). Germline V gives CDR1 SQVTM, CDR2 ANQGSEA. CDR3 length: 15 residues. Trimming stripped 7 bases from V and 0 bases from J, with 19 bases between. Here the CDR3 reads CSAREGEQGSYEQYF. The CDR3 DNA reads TGCAGCGCTAGGGAGGGGGAACAGGGCTCCTACGAGCAGTACTTC.

The V call is TRBV3-1 (or the pseudogene TRBV3-2), the J call TRBJ1-2; no clear D gene. Germline V gene data show CDR1 as LGHDT and CDR2 as YNNKEL (reference sequence). This CDR3 region has 15 residues. Trimming removed 1 base at V and 0 bases at J, with 9 bases between. The CDR3 bases are TGTGCCAGCAGCCAAGCGGCAGTCACTAACTATGGCTACACCTTC. Its protein is CASSQAAVTNYGYTF.

This sequence joins TRBV5-4 and TRBJ2-5; 8 nucleotides match TRBD2. The ends lost 0 bases at V and 1 base at J; junction bases unmatched: 5. The CDR3 runs 16 residues. Looked up from germline, CDR1 is SGHNT and CDR2 is YYREEE (reference sequence). CDR3 bases: TGTGCCAGCAGCTTGGGGACTAGCCGGACCCAAGAGACCCAGTACTTC. This encodes CASSLGTSRTQETQYF.

This clone has a single count. This chain joins TRBV7-2 and TRBJ1-2; no clear D gene. Germline loops: CDR1 SGHTA, CDR2 FQGNSA. Trimming removed 8 bases from V and 8 bases from J, with 18 bases in between. The CDR3 runs to 13 residues. The CDR3 loop reads CASSVGRSQGYTF. CDR3 sequence (DNA): TGTGCCAGCTCCGTCGGGCGGTCGCAGGGCTACACCTTC.

This sequence joins TRBV28 and TRBJ2-4, with a possible D match to TRBD2 (6 bases). This CDR3 is built from 15 residues. V was cut by 5 bases and J by 9 bases, with 20 bases left in between. From germline, CDR1 is MDHEN and CDR2 SYDVKM. CDR3 sequence reads: CASSPRTRLVPIQYF. The CDR3 coding sequence is TGTGCCAGCAGTCCCCGTACTCGACTAGTCCCCATTCAGTACTTC.

This clone was counted once. The chain employs TRBV7-9 and TRBJ1-1; a weak D match, TRBD1 (5 bases). CDR1 and CDR2 (germline): SEHNR, FQNEAQ (reference sequence). This CDR3 has 15 residues. The V end was cut by 1 base, the J end by 0 bases, with 9 bases between. CDR3 nucleotide sequence: TGTGCCAGCAGCTTAGTGGGACGGATGAACACTGAAGCTTTCTTT. Protein: CASSLVGRMNTEAFF.

The gene calls are TRBV28 and TRBJ2-7; TRBD1 matches at 10 bases. The V gene's germline CDR1 is MDHEN and CDR2 SYDVKM. Losses at the gene ends were 4 bases for V and 4 bases for J; bases not matched to a gene: 1. The CDR3 contains 13 residues. The CDR3 loop reads CASSWGQGYEQYF. The CDR3 nucleotides are TGTGCCAGCAGTTGGGGACAGGGGTACGAGCAGTACTTC.

This clone was detected once. The rearrangement joins TRBV7-2 to TRBJ2-1; 9 bases are shared with TRBD1. CDR1 and CDR2 (germline): SGHTA, FQGNSA. This CDR3 has 14 amino acids. V lost 5 bases to trimming and J lost 6 bases; unmatched junction nucleotides: 5. For the CDR3, the DNA is TGTGCCAGCAGCGTACAGGGGGCGGCCAATGAGCAGTTCTTC. Translation: CASSVQGAANEQFF.

This rearrangement joins TRBV19 to TRBJ1-4; TRBD1 matches 9 bases. The ends lost 2 bases at V and 8 bases at J; junction bases unmatched: 6. The CDR3 loop spans 15 amino acids. The germline CDR1 and CDR2 sequences are LNHDA and SQIVND (reference sequence). The CDR3 here is CASSIMGQGGEKLFF. CDR3 bases: TGTGCCAGTAGTATAATGGGACAGGGAGGGGAAAAACTGTTTTTT.

This sequence joins TRBV30 and TRBJ2-1, with no clear D. V was cut by 5 bases and J by 6 bases, with 11 bases left in between. The CDR3 is 12 amino acids. Germline V gene sequence: CDR1 GTSNPN, CDR2 SVGIG (reference sequence). The CDR3 is CAWQKGLNEQFF. The CDR3 nucleotides read TGTGCCTGGCAAAAGGGCCTCAATGAGCAGTTCTTC.

This sequence joins TRBV21-1 and TRBJ1-5. TRBV21-1 is described as a pseudogene. The CDR3 length is 12 residues. CDR3 nucleotides: TGTGCCGGGAACTTTAGCAATCAGCCCCAGCATTTT. Its translation is CAGNFSNQPQHF.

The chain joins TRBV27 to TRBJ2-1, with 8 bases that match TRBD2. The V and J ends lost 6 bases and 1 base, in that order; junction bases with no gene match: 5. The CDR3 is made up of 15 amino acids. Germline loops: CDR1 MNHEY, CDR2 SMNVEV (reference sequence). The CDR3 DNA follows: TGTGCCAGCAGACCTCGACTAGCGTCCTACAATGAGCAGTTCTTC. Encoded protein: CASRPRLASYNEQFF.